A selection of T cell receptor beta chains follows, all from one sample in a study of shared clonotypes between healthy human individuals. Libraries were prepared by immunoSEQ multiplex PCR; TCRdb keeps only in-frame clonotypes and omits some of them. This sample has around 600,000 clones, with approximately 96% found just once. Sequencing used naive CD8+ T cells sorted from blood. These receptors were obtained from a young woman in good health. Both conserved end residues are part of each CDR3. Fields, in order: V gene, D gene, CDR3 protein. D genes are given only for firm matches.

V: TRBV28; D: .; CDR3: CASRSGGLAGSLGNTIYF
V: TRBV5-4; D: .; CDR3: CASSSQFTEAFF
V: TRBV2; D: .; CDR3: CASTPETGFYEQYF
V: TRBV11-2; D: TRBD1; CDR3: CASSSTAGTGGWKETQYF
V: TRBV7-6; D: .; CDR3: CASSLERRKEGTQYF
V: TRBV25-1; D: .; CDR3: CASSRGFGDTQYF
V: TRBV5-1; D: .; CDR3: CASSLATGYEQYF
V: TRBV10-2; D: .; CDR3: CASSDPGYEQYF
V: TRBV7-8; D: .; CDR3: CASSFGGQPQHF
V: TRBV28; D: .; CDR3: CASSRGGGNTEAFF
V: TRBV15; D: .; CDR3: CATSRDRSGPENEQFF
V: TRBV7-2; D: .; CDR3: CASSLPADLVDEQYF
V: TRBV7-6; D: .; CDR3: CASSLVGLGGYTF
V: TRBV5-6; D: TRBD1; CDR3: CASSFQGADGYTF
V: TRBV27; D: TRBD1; CDR3: CASSPATGAPAEQYF
V: TRBV27; D: .; CDR3: CASSLRVGSYNEQFF
V: TRBV28; D: .; CDR3: CASSLWQGNQPQHF
V: TRBV7-9; D: TRBD2; CDR3: CASSITSGYTDTQYF
V: TRBV28; D: .; CDR3: CASSHYQGQTMLRYSGANVLTF